This is a list of T cell receptor beta chains from one sample in a study of persistence of HIV-infected CD4 T cells. These receptors lack a known antigen. Profiling relied on immunoSEQ multiplex PCR, and the TCRdb table lists in-frame clones only, not all of them. The table records over 40,000 clones, around 78% of them present only once. The specimen comprised CD4+ T cells sorted from PBMCs after roughly 18-hour stimulation, sampled from a patient who received antiretroviral therapy. These receptors all come from an adult man with HIV who was CMV-seropositive. CDR3s include the opening cysteine and the closing phenylalanine or tryptophan. Fields, in order: clone size, V gene, CDR3 protein. Clone size, where shown, is once, few, many, or a class for clones that have expanded.

clone size: medium-sized
V gene: TRBV7-2
CDR3 protein: CASSLEGRRDQPQHF

clone size: few
V gene: TRBV30
CDR3 protein: CAWSVQGGQGEQYF

clone size: -
V gene: TRBV5-1
CDR3 protein: CASSLQAGSNQPQHF

clone size: few
V gene: TRBV10-3
CDR3 protein: CAISESSGPYEQYF

clone size: few
V gene: TRBV9
CDR3 protein: CASSVGVAKQETQYF

clone size: -
V gene: TRBV3-1/TRBV3-2
CDR3 protein: CASSPEGVYGYTF

clone size: -
V gene: TRBV30
CDR3 protein: CAWQGGSPLHF

clone size: -
V gene: TRBV6-4
CDR3 protein: CASSDSGGGGSPLHF

clone size: -
V gene: TRBV10-3
CDR3 protein: CAISASTSTYEQYF

clone size: -
V gene: TRBV6-4
CDR3 protein: CASSEGLITDTQYF

clone size: once
V gene: TRBV5-1
CDR3 protein: CASSPDRLAGSQETQYF

clone size: -
V gene: TRBV30
CDR3 protein: CAWSTVLLRMRGYTF

clone size: few
V gene: TRBV3-1/TRBV3-2
CDR3 protein: CASSQDRGRDFGNTIYF

clone size: -
V gene: TRBV6-6
CDR3 protein: CASTTGQGRQPQHF

clone size: -
V gene: TRBV29-1
CDR3 protein: CSSTRGGQGYTF

clone size: -
V gene: TRBV6-5
CDR3 protein: CASRQGIGSYEQYF

clone size: -
V gene: TRBV3-1/TRBV3-2
CDR3 protein: CASSLFAGVRDTQYF

clone size: few
V gene: TRBV18
CDR3 protein: CASSTDQARPLHF

clone size: -
V gene: TRBV5-6
CDR3 protein: CASSGTGTTNEKLFF

clone size: few
V gene: TRBV6-5
CDR3 protein: CASSSLQSSYNSPLHF

clone size: few
V gene: TRBV20-1
CDR3 protein: CSARGGRGSNQPQHF

clone size: -
V gene: TRBV29-1
CDR3 protein: CSVAVRGAYGYTF

clone size: -
V gene: TRBV18
CDR3 protein: CASSPKTGNTEAFF

clone size: -
V gene: TRBV29-1
CDR3 protein: CSVEVRSYYGYTF

clone size: -
V gene: TRBV2
CDR3 protein: CASRQGPNTEAFF

clone size: -
V gene: TRBV27
CDR3 protein: CASSQGASGNTIYF

clone size: -
V gene: TRBV6-2/TRBV6-3
CDR3 protein: CASSSYRDGGPYGYTF

clone size: -
V gene: TRBV30
CDR3 protein: CAWSLRQGKESPLHF

clone size: -
V gene: TRBV6-5
CDR3 protein: CASRLTDGYGYTF

clone size: -
V gene: TRBV20-1
CDR3 protein: CSASPWDRAEGSPLHF

clone size: -
V gene: TRBV7-2
CDR3 protein: CASSSPGPKGAFF

clone size: -
V gene: TRBV6-6
CDR3 protein: CASSASRDTEAFF

clone size: -
V gene: TRBV25-1
CDR3 protein: CASSVDSGSSSGANVLTF

clone size: few
V gene: TRBV5-1
CDR3 protein: CASSLAAAAKNYEQYF

clone size: -
V gene: TRBV7-2
CDR3 protein: CASSRRDSTDTQYF

clone size: -
V gene: TRBV2
CDR3 protein: CASSEGRLGNEQFF

clone size: -
V gene: TRBV2
CDR3 protein: CASREDSPKNTEAFF

clone size: -
V gene: TRBV9
CDR3 protein: CASSVELNSVYGYTF

clone size: -
V gene: TRBV7-2
CDR3 protein: CASSFTGGSSYEQYF

clone size: -
V gene: TRBV13
CDR3 protein: CASSPLLTGGNTEAFF

clone size: -
V gene: TRBV24-1
CDR3 protein: CATSDRGLAGGRDTQYF

clone size: -
V gene: TRBV11-2
CDR3 protein: CASTVQGVTYEQYF

clone size: once
V gene: TRBV5-1
CDR3 protein: CASSLRALGDYEQYF

clone size: -
V gene: TRBV18
CDR3 protein: CASSPAPTVAKNIQYF

clone size: -
V gene: TRBV29-1
CDR3 protein: CSVERDRGETQYF

clone size: -
V gene: TRBV10-3
CDR3 protein: CAISESGQRVTYEQYF

clone size: -
V gene: TRBV30
CDR3 protein: CAWRGGSTTNEKLFF

clone size: -
V gene: TRBV6-1
CDR3 protein: CASSELAGTNQPQHF

clone size: -
V gene: TRBV10-3
CDR3 protein: CAISVVGNQPQHF

clone size: -
V gene: TRBV30
CDR3 protein: CAWQGFSSGNTIYF

clone size: -
V gene: TRBV7-2
CDR3 protein: CASSFRTGNEQYF

clone size: -
V gene: TRBV27
CDR3 protein: CASSQTAKNIQYF

clone size: -
V gene: TRBV6-6
CDR3 protein: CASSYGLLGEAFF

clone size: -
V gene: TRBV10-3
CDR3 protein: CAISDQYNEQFF

clone size: -
V gene: TRBV10-2
CDR3 protein: CASRAEFYYNEQFF